This entry lists 20 T cell receptor beta chains sequenced from one sample in a study of read filtering for tumor transcriptome and immune sequencing (dated by TCRdb to the early 2020s). Sequencing was performed on an Illumina HiSeq 4000. The Immunoverse kit was used to build TCR libraries from 400 ng RNA, with molecular barcoded adaptors covering alpha/delta and beta/gamma chains. TCRdb trimmed the raw reads at Q25, called clones with MiXCR and kept productive beta chains. One record per CDR3 amino acid sequence lists the most common genes and DNA. Within this sample are about 46,000 distinct CDR3 sequences, with around 21% of them counted one time only. About 40% of the sample rests with the top ten. The sequenced sample was a population of CD138-negative cells sorted from bone marrow. This specimen's cell subset or site label, per the study, means: bone marrow mononuclear cells depleted of CD138+ plasma/myeloma cells by negative magnetic selection. The receptors shown here come from a donor over 35 with multiple myeloma.

Ten or more counts support this clonotype. V gene TRBV29-1 combines with J gene TRBJ2-3; either TRBD1 or TRBD2 may fit D (5 bases each). The CDR3 covers 12 residues. Germline V CDR1 and CDR2: SQVTM, ANQGSEA. V lost 6 bases to trimming and J lost 6 bases, with 13 bases between them. CDR3 sequence (DNA): TGCAGCGTCGGGACCGGGGCGGATACGCAGTATTTT. This translates into CSVGTGADTQYF.

There are many counts of this clonotype. This rearrangement joins TRBV29-1 to TRBJ1-5; no clear D. Between the trimmed V and J ends, which lost 0 bases and 5 bases, there was a span of 8 bases. Germline V gene lookup returns CDR1 SQVTM and CDR2 ANQGSEA. The CDR3 has 13 amino acids. The CDR3 sequence: CSVEEGPYQPQHF. The CDR3 DNA is TGCAGCGTTGAAGAAGGACCTTATCAGCCCCAGCATTTT.

The table lists this clonotype with many counts. V is TRBV28 and J is TRBJ2-4; maybe TRBD2 (5 bases). Trimming removed 1 base at V and 2 bases at J, with 9 bases between. Germline CDR1 MDHEN, CDR2 SYDVKM. CDR3 length equals 15 residues. In DNA form, the CDR3 reads TGTGCCAGCAGTTTATACCGGGAAACCAAAAACATTCAGTACTTC. Translating it yields CASSLYRETKNIQYF.

The sample holds many counts of this clonotype. The rearrangement joins TRBV29-1 to TRBJ2-2; 7 bases are shared with TRBD2. V lost 7 bases and J lost 2; bases outside the gene matches: 7. The V gene's germline CDR1 is SQVTM and CDR2 ANQGSEA. CDR3 length equals 14 residues. CDR3 nucleotides: TGCAGCGCCCAGGGAGGGCGTAACACCGGGGAGCTGTTTTTT. Protein product: CSAQGGRNTGELFF.

There are a few counts of this clonotype. V gene TRBV20-1 combines with J gene TRBJ2-3, with 11 bases aligning to TRBD2. Germline CDR1 DFQATT, CDR2 SNEGSKA (reference sequence). The V and J ends lost 6 bases and 3 bases, in that order; junction bases with no gene match: 8. The CDR3 extends over 15 amino acids. This chain's CDR3 is CSAVAGGSVTDTQYF. In DNA, the CDR3 is TGCAGTGCAGTAGCGGGAGGGAGTGTGACAGATACGCAGTATTTT.

This clonotype came up many times. The V and J genes are TRBV19 and TRBJ2-2; 11 nucleotides line up with TRBD2. CDR1 and CDR2 (germline): LNHDA, SQIVND (reference sequence). With 0 bases clipped from V and 3 bases from J, the junction kept 18 bases outside the gene matches. There are 22 residues in the CDR3. As DNA, the CDR3 is TGTGCCAGTAGTATAGATCGGGGCAGGGGGATCGCTAGCGGGAGGCACACCGGGGAGCTGTTTTTT. This sequence encodes CASSIDRGRGIASGRHTGELFF.

To note about this clonotype: With only one base between it and a far larger clone, this is likely a read error. The J gene is TRBJ2-1, the V gene TRBV7-2; no clear D gene. CDR1 is SGHTA and CDR2 is FQGNSA in the germline V gene. This CDR3 has 16 residues. The V end was cut by 5 bases, the J end by 0 bases, with 14 bases between. The CDR3, as DNA: TGTGCCAGCAGCCCAGGAATAGTGGGCTCCTACAATGAGCAGTTCTTC. Translating it yields CASSPGIVGSYNEQFF. The full variable domain, completed using reference TRBV7-2 and TRBJ2-1, is GAGVSQSPSNKVTEKGKDVELRCDPISGHTALYWYRQSLGQGLEFLIYFQGNSAPDKSGLPSDRFSAERTGGSVSTLTIQRTQQEDSAVYLCASSPGIVGSYNEQFFGPGTRLTVL.

This clonotype has a count of ten or more. CDR3 DNA: TGCAGCGTTGAAGATAGCGGGAGGCCCTACAATGAGCAGTTCTTC. As protein: CSVEDSGRPYNEQFF. The rearrangement joins TRBV29-1 to TRBJ2-1, with 10 positions matching TRBD2. V dropped 0 bases and J dropped 2; count of bases not matched to a gene: 1. Germline CDR1 SQVTM, CDR2 ANQGSEA. The CDR3 is 15 residues long.

In its sample, this clonotype was seen many times. The V gene is TRBV6-6, the J gene TRBJ2-1; a possible D gene is TRBD2 (6 bases). From germline, CDR1 is MNHNY and CDR2 SVGAGI (reference sequence). The V end was cut by 0 bases, the J end by 7 bases, with 13 bases between. The CDR3 spans 15 residues. The DNA for the CDR3 is TGTGCCAGCAGTTACTCGACGGGAGTGAGGAATGAGCAGTTCTTC. Translation: CASSYSTGVRNEQFF.

Judged by abundance, this clonotype is medium-sized. The chain joins TRBV28 to TRBJ2-1; tentatively, D is TRBD1 or TRBD2 (5 bases each). V shed 6 bases and J shed 4 bases, with 16 bases lying between them. Germline CDR1 and CDR2: MDHEN and SYDVKM. The CDR3 length is 15 residues. As DNA, the CDR3 is TGTGCCAGCAGCCTTAGGTGGGACGGATACAATGAGCAGTTCTTC. It yields the protein CASSLRWDGYNEQFF.

Written as DNA, the CDR3 is TGTGCCTACAGTGAATATGGGAGGGCTCCCGGGGAGCTGTTTTTT. It specifies CAYSEYGRAPGELFF. This chain joins TRBV2 and TRBJ2-2, with 7 bases lining up with TRBD2. V lost 11 bases, J lost 6 bases, and 15 bases stayed unmatched. The V gene's germline CDR1 is SNHLY and CDR2 FYNNEI. The CDR3 consists of 15 residues. Looking up the rest from reference TRBV2 and TRBJ2-2 gives the full variable domain: EPEVTQTPSHQVTQMGQEVILRCVPISNHLYFYWYRQILGQKVEFLVSFYNNEISEKSEIFDDQFSVERPDGSNFTLKIRSTKLEDSAMYFCAYSEYGRAPGELFFGEGSRLTVL.

Many counts were recorded for this clonotype. This rearrangement joins TRBV2 to TRBJ2-1; 8 nucleotides match TRBD2. V was pared by 4 bases and J by 4 bases, with 3 bases of the junction left unmatched. This CDR3 region has 14 residues. Looked up from germline, CDR1 is SNHLY and CDR2 is FYNNEI. The CDR3 protein is CASSAGGGYNEQFF. CDR3 nucleotides: TGTGCCAGCAGTGCGGGGGGGGGGTACAATGAGCAGTTCTTC.

This clonotype was observed many times. This chain joins TRBV28 and TRBJ1-1; D is uncertain. The CDR3 is made up of 14 amino acids. The germline CDR1 and CDR2 sequences are MDHEN and SYDVKM. The germline V and J ends were trimmed by 2 bases and 0 bases, with 7 bases remaining between them. The CDR3 loop is CASSLMQLNTEAFF. For the CDR3, the DNA is TGTGCCAGCAGTTTAATGCAGTTGAACACTGAAGCTTTCTTT.

This clonotype was found many times. The CDR3 nucleotides are TGTGCCAGCAGCTTAAGGCTAGCGATCTCCTACGAGCAGTACTTC. Its translation: CASSLRLAISYEQYF. The rearrangement joins TRBV11-3 to TRBJ2-7; the D gene is possibly TRBD2 (6 bases). V was shortened by 2 bases and J by 0 bases, with 11 bases between the two germline ends. The CDR3 has 15 residues. Germline loops: CDR1 SGHNT, CDR2 YENEEA.

Many counts were recorded for this clonotype. J is TRBJ2-3 and V is TRBV11-3; 9 nucleotides align to TRBD2. Looked up from germline, CDR1 is SGHNT and CDR2 is YENEEA. V dropped 5 bases and J dropped 3; count of bases not matched to a gene: 6. CDR3 size: 15 residues. The CDR3 spells CASSPGLAPTDTQYF. The DNA of the CDR3 is TGTGCCAGCAGCCCCGGACTAGCGCCAACAGATACGCAGTATTTT.

The table lists this clonotype with many counts. This chain links TRBV5-1 with TRBJ2-6; D remains unclear. CDR3 length equals 15 residues. Trimming took off 2 bases at V and 0 bases at J, with 6 bases between the two ends. Germline assignment: CDR1 SGHRS and CDR2 YFSETQ. The CDR3 here is CASSLGPSGANVLTF. The CDR3 DNA reads as TGCGCCAGCAGCTTAGGCCCCTCTGGGGCCAACGTCCTGACTTTC.

This clonotype has more than one count but fewer than ten. The rearrangement joins TRBV28 to TRBJ2-5; D might be TRBD1 or TRBD2, each matching 6 bases. From germline, CDR1 is MDHEN and CDR2 SYDVKM. V was pared by 10 bases and J by 4 bases, with 19 bases between. This CDR3 contains 14 residues. The CDR3 protein is CATVSGAFGETQYF. CDR3 DNA sequence: TGTGCCACGGTGTCGGGGGCATTCGGAGAGACCCAGTACTTC.

This clonotype was counted between two and nine times. The chain combines TRBV20-1 with TRBJ2-5; D is possibly TRBD1 or TRBD2 (5 bases each). This CDR3 is 12 amino acids long. Per germline, CDR1 DFQATT and CDR2 SNEGSKA (reference sequence). V was cut by 0 bases and J by 7 bases, with 9 bases left in between. The CDR3 DNA is TGCAGTGCTAGAGATTTGGGGGTGACCCAGTACTTC. As protein: CSARDLGVTQYF.

Worth noting for this clonotype: One end of the junction is discordant with germline, which a read error may explain. The J gene is TRBJ1-3, the V gene TRBV19, with 9 bases matching TRBD1. The CDR3 is 16 amino acids. CDR1 is LNHDA, CDR2 SQIVND, per germline (reference sequence). The CDR3 protein is CASTGQGPFSENTIYF. In DNA, the CDR3 is TGTGCCTCGACTGGACAGGGGCCATTCTCTGAAAACACCATATATTTT.

This clonotype has at least ten counts. This chain connects TRBV28 to TRBJ2-7, with 8 bases aligning to TRBD2. The CDR3 covers 16 residues. CDR1 is MDHEN, CDR2 SYDVKM, per germline. Unmatched junction bases numbered 12, after V lost 3 bases and J lost 5 bases. The CDR3 DNA is TGTGCCAGCAGTTTTCCAGTCGGGAGGGCGGCAGACGAGCAGTACTTC. Its translation is CASSFPVGRAADEQYF.